The present TCR beta chain was sequenced within a study of response to subunit inactivated influenza vaccine. TCRdb re-derived calls from the RT-PCR reads in MiXCR, one entry per CDR3 protein. Of roughly 150,000 distinct CDR3 sequences listed, roughly a tenth were seen once; the top ten hold roughly 12%. This clonotype has just a few counts. Its antigen is undetermined. General observations from the study: Only a handful of new T cells, the authors suggested, are recruited with each seasonal influenza vaccination.

This sequence was found in a man aged 50 or older who received an inactivated influenza vaccine. Sequenced material: non-naive T cells sorted from PBMCs, taken about 6 weeks after vaccination.

The DNA of the CDR3 is TGCAGTGCTGCTCGGGGGGGGCGCGGAGGTGGCTACACCTTC. This translates into CSAARGGRGGGYTF. The genes are TRBV20-1 and TRBJ1-2; a weak D match, TRBD1 (6 bases). There are 14 residues in the CDR3. The V end lost 5 bases, the J end lost 7 bases, and 20 bases lay between the germline ends. Germline CDR1 DFQATT, CDR2 SNEGSKA (reference sequence).